Below, 30 T cell receptor beta chains from the same sample are listed, as sequenced in a study of a mutant IDH1 vaccine in newly diagnosed glioma. For these receptors, no antigen is known. The repertoire was sequenced with immunoSEQ multiplex PCR; TCRdb's copy has only in-frame clones and lacks some. The sample lists about 74,000 clones; around nine tenths were seen once. The time point here: week 35, safety follow-up. Every single dose of the vaccine, 300 ug of mutant IDH1 20-mer peptide, came with topical imiquimod. The sample here was PBMCs, taken from a glioma patient whose treatment included an IDH1 peptide vaccine. The receptors derive from a man aged 25 to 45 with glioma.

The chain is built from TRBV19 and TRBJ2-7; 9 bases match TRBD1. Germline-derived CDR1 and CDR2 are LNHDA and SQIVND (reference sequence). This CDR3 is built from 15 residues. Unmatched junction bases numbered 4, after V lost 0 bases and J lost 4 bases. CDR3 protein: CASSIDRTGVYEQYF. As DNA, the CDR3 is TGTGCCAGTAGTATAGATCGGACAGGGGTGTACGAGCAGTACTTC. The whole variable domain, remainder taken from reference TRBV19 and TRBJ2-7, is DGGITQSPKYLFRKEGQNVTLSCEQNLNHDAMYWYRQDPGQGLRLIYYSQIVNDFQKGDIAEGYSVSREKKESFPLTVTSAQKNPTAFYLCASSIDRTGVYEQYFGPGTRLTVT.

This chain joins TRBV4-1 and TRBJ2-5; D is possibly TRBD1 or TRBD2 (5 bases each). The CDR3 contains 15 residues. The germline gives CDR1 MGHRA, CDR2 YSYEKL. V was clipped by 1 base and J by 5 bases, with 14 bases between them. CDR3 nucleotides: TGCGCCAGCAGCCAAGGAGGGACCCCCCTGGAGACCCAGTACTTC. Residues: CASSQGGTPLETQYF.

The CDR3 DNA follows: TGTGCCAGCTCCCCGCGGGGGAGAAACGGGGAGCAGTTCTTC. Protein sequence: CASSPRGRNGEQFF. V gene TRBV27 combines with J gene TRBJ2-1; TRBD2 aligns across 7 bases. The germline V gene has CDR1 MNHEY and CDR2 SMNVEV (reference sequence). With 8 bases clipped from V and 10 bases from J, the junction kept 14 bases outside the gene matches. The CDR3 runs 14 residues.

The table lists this clone with a count of one. V usage is TRBV14 and J usage is TRBJ2-1, with D perhaps matching TRBD1 or TRBD2 (5 bases each). This CDR3 is built from 13 residues. Trimming shortened V by 4 bases and J by 5 bases, and 9 bases separated the two germline ends. Germline CDR1 SGHDN, CDR2 FVKESK. The CDR3 nucleotides are TGTGCCAGCAGCCGGGGGACCCACAATGAGCAGTTCTTC. This encodes CASSRGTHNEQFF.

The chain recombines TRBV28 with TRBJ2-7; possibly TRBD2 for D (5 bases). V dropped 10 bases and J dropped 1 base, with 14 bases sitting between them. Germline V gene lookup returns CDR1 MDHEN and CDR2 SYDVKM. This CDR3 is built from 13 residues. This CDR3 is CATEDFSSYEQYF. For the CDR3, the DNA is TGTGCCACCGAGGACTTTTCGTCCTACGAGCAGTACTTC.

This clone came up a few times. The genes are TRBV7-9 and TRBJ1-1; D gene ambiguous. Germline CDR1 and CDR2: SEHNR and FQNEAQ (reference sequence). This CDR3 is built from 11 residues. Between the trimmed V and J ends, which lost 5 bases and 9 bases, there was a span of 10 bases. The CDR3 loop is CASSIGEKAFF. CDR3 bases: TGTGCCAGCAGCATAGGTGAGAAAGCTTTCTTT.

V gene TRBV4-3 combines with J gene TRBJ2-7; perhaps TRBD1 as D (6 bases). V lost 2 bases, J lost 1 base, and 12 bases lay in between. The V gene's germline CDR1 is LGHNA and CDR2 YSLEER. This CDR3 comprises 15 residues. Here the CDR3 reads CASSQYPGDSYEQYF. The CDR3 DNA sequence: TGCGCCAGCAGCCAATACCCAGGGGATTCCTACGAGCAGTACTTC.

The chain combines TRBV7-2 with TRBJ2-7, with D perhaps TRBD1 (5 bases). The germline CDR1 and CDR2 sequences are SGHTA and FQGNSA. This CDR3 is 13 amino acids long. Trimming left V 0 bases short and J 3 bases short, with 6 bases between. The chain's CDR3 is CASSLAGLYEQYF. CDR3 in DNA: TGTGCCAGCAGCTTAGCGGGGCTCTACGAGCAGTACTTC.

This clone was detected once. V is TRBV5-6 and J is TRBJ2-5; no clear D. The end of the DNA is better explained by TRBJ2-7, so the J call may be wrong. The CDR3 covers 12 residues. Germline V gene lookup returns CDR1 SGHDT and CDR2 YYEEEE. The CDR3 loop reads CASSRGDYEQYF. CDR3 nucleotide sequence: TGTGCCAGCAGCCGAGGAGACTACGAGCAGTACTTC.

The rearrangement joins TRBV2 to TRBJ1-4; the D is unclear. The CDR3 loop spans 13 amino acids. Trimming shortened V by 6 bases and J by 6 bases, and 11 bases separated the two germline ends. Germline V gene sequence: CDR1 SNHLY, CDR2 FYNNEI. CDR3 protein: CASRQRKDEKLFF. CDR3 DNA sequence: TGTGCCAGCAGACAGAGAAAGGATGAAAAACTGTTTTTT. The full variable domain, in which reference TRBV2 and TRBJ1-4 provide the parts outside the CDR3, is EPEVTQTPSHQVTQMGQEVILRCVPISNHLYFYWYRQILGQKVEFLVSFYNNEISEKSEIFDDQFSVERPDGSNFTLKIRSTKLEDSAMYFCASRQRKDEKLFFGSGTQLSVL.

Only one count was recorded for this clone. The V and J genes are TRBV4-2 and TRBJ2-1; TRBD2 agrees at 13 bases. The V and J ends lost 1 base and 10 bases, in that order; junction bases with no gene match: 13. The CDR3 runs 18 residues. CDR1 LGHNA and CDR2 YNFKEQ come from the germline V gene. The DNA for the CDR3 is TGTGCCAGCAGCCAAGGTCTTTCACTAGCGGGGGGGTTAGGGGAGCAGTTCTTC. This sequence encodes CASSQGLSLAGGLGEQFF.

The genes are TRBV27 and TRBJ1-2; 10 nucleotides match TRBD1. CDR1 and CDR2 from the germline V gene are MNHEY and SMNVEV (reference sequence). The trim removed 6 bases at V and 8 bases at J, leaving 6 bases unmatched. CDR3 length equals 13 residues. CDR3 residues: CASSPDRGEGYTF. The CDR3 nucleotides are TGTGCCAGCAGCCCGGACAGGGGGGAGGGCTACACCTTC.

The chain combines TRBV7-6 with TRBJ1-1; D gene uncertain. The CDR3 sequence is 15 residues long. The ends were cut back, 1 base at V and 0 bases at J, with 9 bases in the middle. Germline V lookup: CDR1 SGHVS, CDR2 FNYEAQ. The DNA of the CDR3 is TGTGCCAGCAGCTTAGAGAGGGCCATGAACACTGAAGCTTTCTTT. This sequence encodes CASSLERAMNTEAFF.

The chain couples TRBV27 to TRBJ2-3; 11 bases are shared with TRBD2. The CDR3 has 13 amino acids. Per germline, CDR1 MNHEY and CDR2 SMNVEV (reference sequence). The DNA of the CDR3 is TGTACGGCGGGACTAGCGGTCACAGATACGCAGTATTTT. Translation gives CTAGLAVTDTQYF.

This clone has only one observation. The genes are TRBV6-1 and TRBJ1-5; D is unclear. The CDR3 extends over 14 amino acids. V was trimmed by 11 bases and J by 4 bases, leaving 18 bases between them. Germline CDR1 is MNHNS and CDR2 is SASEGT. This CDR3 reads CACNAVGGNQPQHF. In DNA form, the CDR3 reads TGTGCCTGCAACGCGGTGGGAGGGAATCAGCCCCAGCATTTT.

This chain joins TRBV29-1 and TRBJ1-1; TRBD1 might be the D (6 bases). This CDR3 contains 14 residues. CDR1 SQVTM and CDR2 ANQGSEA come from the germline V gene. Trimming shortened V by 6 bases and J by 4 bases, and 18 bases separated the two germline ends. The CDR3 DNA sequence: TGCAGCGTCATTAACAGGGTGTCGGTCACTGAAGCTTTCTTT. It specifies CSVINRVSVTEAFF.

J is TRBJ1-1 and V is TRBV12-5; perhaps TRBD1 as D (5 bases). The CDR3 extends over 13 amino acids. V lost 2 bases and J lost 9, with 13 bases in between. The germline CDR1 and CDR2 sequences are LGHNT and FRNRAP. The CDR3 DNA reads as TGTGCTAGTGGTTTGTACGGGGCAGGACAAGCTTTCTTT. It codes for CASGLYGAGQAFF.

V gene TRBV10-3 combines with J gene TRBJ2-3, with TRBD2 matching 8 bases. Germline V CDR1 and CDR2: ENHRY, SYGVKD. The CDR3 length is 17 residues. V was clipped by 0 bases and J by 1 base; unmatched bases: 6. CDR3 protein: CAISESAGGRGTDTQYF. In DNA form, the CDR3 reads TGTGCCATCAGTGAGTCCGCGGGGGGCCGGGGCACAGATACGCAGTATTTT.

The V call is TRBV9, the J call TRBJ2-1, with 9 bases lining up with TRBD2. The CDR3 loop spans 16 amino acids. Germline CDR1 SGDLS, CDR2 YYNGEE. The V segment lost 0 bases and the J segment 3 bases; nucleotides outside the gene matches: 4. The chain's CDR3 is CASSVGGSGGYNEQFF. The CDR3 coding sequence is TGTGCCAGCAGCGTAGGCGGTAGCGGGGGCTACAATGAGCAGTTCTTC.

This chain connects TRBV6-1 to TRBJ1-5, with TRBD1 as a possible D gene (5 bases). The germline CDR1 and CDR2 sequences are MNHNS and SASEGT. V was clipped by 1 base and J by 3 bases, with 10 bases between them. CDR3 length: 15 residues. CDR3 DNA sequence: TGTGCCAGCAGTGAAGTCCGGGGGTTCAATCAGCCCCAGCATTTT. Protein product: CASSEVRGFNQPQHF.

The chain employs TRBV27 and TRBJ2-1; 14 nucleotides align to TRBD2. This CDR3 has 18 amino acids. Germline assignment: CDR1 MNHEY and CDR2 SMNVEV (reference sequence). V lost 8 bases and J lost 0; bases outside the gene matches: 9. DNA of the CDR3: TGTGCCAGCCCCTCGGGACTAGCGGGGGCCAGCTCCTACAATGAGCAGTTCTTC. This encodes CASPSGLAGASSYNEQFF.

This clone was detected only a few times. The chain uses TRBV4-2 and TRBJ2-3; D might be TRBD2 (5 bases). Trimming removed 2 bases at V and 4 bases at J, with 19 bases between. Looked up from germline, CDR1 is LGHNA and CDR2 is YNFKEQ. This CDR3 comprises 17 residues. CDR3 region: CASSQRKTRSAADTQYF. CDR3 nucleotide sequence: TGTGCCAGCAGCCAACGGAAAACTAGATCAGCGGCAGATACGCAGTATTTT.

V and J are TRBV7-6 and TRBJ2-1, with 8 bases identical to TRBD1. The CDR3 spans 15 residues. Germline loops: CDR1 SGHVS, CDR2 FNYEAQ. V was clipped by 4 bases and J by 8 bases; unmatched bases: 10. The CDR3 is CASSSRDRRGDEQFF. The CDR3 DNA reads TGTGCCAGCAGCTCAAGGGACAGGCGAGGGGATGAGCAGTTCTTC.

The V gene is TRBV27, the J gene TRBJ2-1, with a tentative D call TRBD2 (6 bases). CDR1 MNHEY and CDR2 SMNVEV come from the germline V gene (reference sequence). V lost 6 bases and J 0 bases, leaving 15 bases between the germline ends. The CDR3 has 16 amino acids. The DNA for the CDR3 is TGTGCCAGCAGCCCCTCGTCGGGAGACTCCTACAATGAGCAGTTCTTC. Translating gives CASSPSSGDSYNEQFF.

The rearrangement uses TRBV28 and TRBJ1-6; no clear D. Trimming removed 8 bases at V and 2 bases at J, with 10 bases between. This CDR3 is built from 14 residues. CDR1 and CDR2 (germline): MDHEN, SYDVKM. This CDR3 is CASFGKPYNSPLHF. The CDR3 DNA reads TGTGCCAGCTTTGGGAAGCCCTATAATTCACCCCTCCACTTT.

The CDR3 DNA is TGTGCCAGCAGCTTAGGGAGGCGGGATCTAGCCAAAAACATTCAGTACTTC. It translates to CASSLGRRDLAKNIQYF. The chain combines TRBV11-2 with TRBJ2-4; the D gene is possibly TRBD2 (6 bases). The V end was cut by 1 base, the J end by 0 bases, with 13 bases between. This CDR3 comprises 17 residues. CDR1 and CDR2 (germline): SGHAT, FQNNGV.

The J gene is TRBJ2-5, the V gene TRBV18; 12 bases align to TRBD2. CDR3 size: 17 residues. The trim removed 1 base at V and 1 base at J, leaving 4 bases unmatched. Germline V CDR1 and CDR2: KGHSH, LQKENI. The CDR3 sequence: CASSPLGLAGPQETQYF. The CDR3 coding sequence is TGTGCCAGCTCACCACTGGGACTAGCGGGCCCCCAAGAGACCCAGTACTTC.

This rearrangement joins TRBV15 to TRBJ2-3; D call uncertain. The CDR3 sequence is 14 residues long. Germline V gene data show CDR1 as LNHNV and CDR2 as YYDKDF (reference sequence). The germline V and J ends were trimmed by 1 base and 2 bases, with 7 bases remaining between them. The CDR3 coding sequence is TGTGCCACCAGCAGAGTTTGGAACACAGATACGCAGTATTTT. Translating gives CATSRVWNTDTQYF.

V is TRBV18 and J is TRBJ2-7; 10 nucleotides line up with TRBD2. The CDR3 loop spans 15 amino acids. Germline V gene lookup returns CDR1 KGHSH and CDR2 LQKENI. V trimming: 4 bases; J trimming: 7 bases; junction bases outside the gene matches: 10. Here the CDR3 reads CASSRTGTSETEQYF. For the CDR3, the DNA is TGTGCCAGCTCACGTACCGGGACTAGCGAGACGGAGCAGTACTTC.

J is TRBJ2-1 and V is TRBV6-5, with 11 bases that match TRBD2. Germline CDR1 reads MNHEY; CDR2 reads SVGAGI. The trim removed 0 bases at V and 9 bases at J, leaving 7 bases unmatched. The CDR3 runs to 16 residues. The CDR3 sequence is CASSYSKLAGVGEQFF. CDR3 bases: TGTGCCAGCAGTTACTCGAAACTAGCGGGAGTGGGTGAGCAGTTCTTC.